This T cell receptor beta chain was documented in a study of regulatory T cells in long-lasting Graves disease. Across the study: Graves' patients who were just diagnosed had used antithyroid drugs for under 3 months.

This clonotype appeared many times. Arm-PCR of CDR3 regions and iRepertoire HTBI primers were the basis on which TCR beta libraries were built. TCRdb re-analysed the multiplex PCR reads in MiXCR, keeping a single row per CDR3 protein. The sample has 350,000 to 500,000 distinct CDR3 sequences, roughly 15% seen once. The time point was: newly diagnosed GD, antithyroid drugs for less than 3 months. PBMC-derived RNA was used for the TCR library. These data also featured in a second study, about T cells in Graves' hyperthyroidism and ophthalmopathy. From that report: Each diagnosis was grounded in clinical symptoms, serum thyroxine and TRAb, thyroid ultrasound, and orbital computed tomography. In the first-round RT-PCR of the TCR CDR3, the HTBI primer set was used. Peripheral blood also featured most of the thyroid clonotypes expanded above 0.001.

This specimen consisted of peripheral blood mononuclear cells (PBMCs), obtained at new diagnosis, from a patient treated with antithyroid drugs. The origin of this receptor is a woman aged 45-60 years with Graves disease.

The CDR3 DNA is TGCAGTGCTAGGTTAGGGGGGTGGGGAGATACGCAGTATTTT. Translating it yields CSARLGGWGDTQYF. V is TRBV20-1 and J is TRBJ2-3, with D possibly being TRBD1 or TRBD2 (6 bases each). The CDR3 loop spans 14 amino acids. CDR1 is DFQATT and CDR2 is SNEGSKA in the germline V gene (reference sequence). V was trimmed by 3 bases and J by 5 bases, leaving 15 bases between them.